The 7 T cell receptor beta chains listed next were all sequenced from one sample in a study of blood T cells in healthy people across ages (dated by TCRdb to about 2015). Library prep was done by 5' RACE. Reads for this sample came from an Illumina HiSeq 2500. The second PCR ran for about 6 to 12 cycles and used a J-beta primer mix along with a sample-barcoded 5' primer. TCRdb redid the processing of the public reads, applying fastp at Q25 and MiXCR, and retained in-frame beta chains. Rows with a matching CDR3 protein are joined into one entry that keeps the most common DNA and genes. Across this sample there are over 1,200,000 distinct CDR3 sequences, with approximately 59% seen only once. 5.5% to 8% of the sample is taken by the ten largest. Input material: blood. Receptors originate from a man aged 18 to 30 in good health.

The table lists this clonotype with many counts. The chain employs TRBV27 and TRBJ2-1, with TRBD2 identical over 9 bases. In germline, CDR1 is MNHEY, CDR2 SMNVEV (reference sequence). The V and J ends lost 6 bases and 2 bases, in that order; junction bases with no gene match: 5. The CDR3 length is 15 residues. Written as DNA, the CDR3 is TGTGCCAGCAGCTTAGTAGCGGGAGCCTACAATGAGCAGTTCTTC. This gives the protein CASSLVAGAYNEQFF.

Remarks on this clonotype: At one end, the junction sequence differs from germline, possibly due to a read error. In DNA, the CDR3 is TGTGCCAACAGCTTCAACGCGGGACTACCCACCGACCTCACAGATACGCAGTATTTT. Amino acids: CANSFNAGLPTDLTDTQYF. The chain couples TRBV7-6 to TRBJ2-3, with 7 bases identical to TRBD2. The CDR3 length is 19 residues. Per germline, CDR1 SGHVS and CDR2 FNYEAQ.

The DNA of the CDR3 is TGTGCCAGCAGTCCTACGACTAGCGGGACATACAATGAGCAGTTCTTC. Its translation is CASSPTTSGTYNEQFF. The chain has TRBV9 and TRBJ2-1; 11 bases match TRBD2. V was clipped by 5 bases and J by 4 bases; unmatched bases: 8. Germline lookup yields CDR1 SGDLS and CDR2 YYNGEE. This CDR3 spans 16 amino acids. Complete variable domain (other parts from reference TRBV9 and TRBJ2-1): DSGVTQTPKHLITATGQRVTLRCSPRSGDLSVYWYQQSLDQGLQFLIQYYNGEERAKGNILERFSAQQFPDLHSELNLSSLELGDSALYFCASSPTTSGTYNEQFFGPGTRLTVL.

CDR3 amino acids: CATSGEQLGNYGYTF. CDR3 nucleotides: TGTGCCACCAGTGGCGAACAGTTAGGAAACTATGGCTACACCTTC. The genes are TRBV24-1 and TRBJ1-2; D remains unclear. CDR1 KGHDR and CDR2 SFDVKD come from the germline V gene. This CDR3 has 15 amino acids. V was trimmed by 5 bases and J by 2 bases, leaving 14 bases between them.

This chain links TRBV5-1 with TRBJ2-1; 10 nucleotides line up with TRBD2. The J segment lost 0 bases and the V segment lost 9 bases, leaving 9 bases of the junction unmatched. The CDR3 consists of 16 residues. Germline CDR1 is SGHRS and CDR2 is YFSETQ. CDR3 sequence: CATGRSGGISYNEQFF. CDR3 nucleotide sequence: TGCGCCACCGGACGTAGCGGGGGGATCTCCTACAATGAGCAGTTCTTC.

V and J are TRBV4-1 and TRBJ2-1, with TRBD2 matching 12 bases. The CDR3 extends over 18 amino acids. V trimming: 1 base; J trimming: 4 bases; junction bases outside the gene matches: 8. Germline CDR1 and CDR2: MGHRA and YSYEKL. This CDR3 is CASSQVSSGRALYNEQFF. In DNA, the CDR3 is TGCGCCAGCAGCCAAGTGTCTAGCGGGAGGGCCTTGTACAATGAGCAGTTCTTC.

This chain uses TRBV11-2 with TRBJ2-7; 7 bases match TRBD1. Unmatched junction bases numbered 5, after V lost 3 bases and J lost 0 bases. The CDR3 sequence is 15 residues long. Germline lookup yields CDR1 SGHAT and CDR2 FQNNGV. The CDR3 region has the DNA TGTGCCAGCAGCTTCGTCCGGGACAGCTCCTACGAGCAGTACTTC. Translation gives CASSFVRDSSYEQYF.